The present entry profiles one T cell receptor (beta chain) with its context. This sample stems from a study of control samples from healthy donors and cancer patients. TCRdb's table, derived via immunoSEQ multiplex PCR, lists solely in-frame clones and lacks some. The sample carries about 180,000 clones, 90% recorded once. The junction had 10 bases not matched to a gene; V was cut back by 6 bases and J by 4 bases. This CDR3 is built from 15 residues. Per germline, CDR1 SGHTA and CDR2 FQGNSA. The gene calls are TRBV7-2 and TRBJ2-5; 8 bases match TRBD1. The sequencing sample was made of blood. This clonotype originated in a woman aged 45-59 years in good health. The CDR3 nucleotides are TGTGCCAGCAGTTATACCGGACAGGGTGGAGAGACCCAGTACTTC. Protein: CASSYTGQGGETQYF.